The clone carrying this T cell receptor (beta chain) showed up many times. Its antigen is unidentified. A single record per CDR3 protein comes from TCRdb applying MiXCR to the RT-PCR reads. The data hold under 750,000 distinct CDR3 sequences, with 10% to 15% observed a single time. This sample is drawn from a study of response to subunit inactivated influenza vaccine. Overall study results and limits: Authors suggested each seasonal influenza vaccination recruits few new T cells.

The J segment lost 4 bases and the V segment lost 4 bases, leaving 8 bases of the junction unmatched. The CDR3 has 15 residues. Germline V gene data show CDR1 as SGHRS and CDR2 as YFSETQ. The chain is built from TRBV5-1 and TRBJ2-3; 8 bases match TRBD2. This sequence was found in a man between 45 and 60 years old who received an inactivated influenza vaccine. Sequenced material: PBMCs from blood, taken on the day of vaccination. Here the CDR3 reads CASSLREGLPDTQYF. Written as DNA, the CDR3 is TGCGCCAGCAGCCTACGGGAGGGCCTGCCAGATACGCAGTATTTT.